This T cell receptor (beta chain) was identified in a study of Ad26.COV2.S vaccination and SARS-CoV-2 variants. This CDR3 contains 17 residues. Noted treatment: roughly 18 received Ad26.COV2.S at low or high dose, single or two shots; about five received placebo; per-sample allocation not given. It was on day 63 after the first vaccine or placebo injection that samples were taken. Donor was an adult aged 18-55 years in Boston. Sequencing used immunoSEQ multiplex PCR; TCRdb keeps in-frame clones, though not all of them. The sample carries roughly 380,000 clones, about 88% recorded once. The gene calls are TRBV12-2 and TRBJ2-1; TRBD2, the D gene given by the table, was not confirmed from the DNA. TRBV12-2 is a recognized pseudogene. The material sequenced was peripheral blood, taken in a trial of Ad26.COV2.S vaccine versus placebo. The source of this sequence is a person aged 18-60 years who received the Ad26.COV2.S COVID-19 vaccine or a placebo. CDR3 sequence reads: CASRLAPLAGASNEQFF. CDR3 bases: TGTGCAAGTCGCTTAGCCCCACTAGCGGGAGCTTCCAATGAGCAGTTCTTC.